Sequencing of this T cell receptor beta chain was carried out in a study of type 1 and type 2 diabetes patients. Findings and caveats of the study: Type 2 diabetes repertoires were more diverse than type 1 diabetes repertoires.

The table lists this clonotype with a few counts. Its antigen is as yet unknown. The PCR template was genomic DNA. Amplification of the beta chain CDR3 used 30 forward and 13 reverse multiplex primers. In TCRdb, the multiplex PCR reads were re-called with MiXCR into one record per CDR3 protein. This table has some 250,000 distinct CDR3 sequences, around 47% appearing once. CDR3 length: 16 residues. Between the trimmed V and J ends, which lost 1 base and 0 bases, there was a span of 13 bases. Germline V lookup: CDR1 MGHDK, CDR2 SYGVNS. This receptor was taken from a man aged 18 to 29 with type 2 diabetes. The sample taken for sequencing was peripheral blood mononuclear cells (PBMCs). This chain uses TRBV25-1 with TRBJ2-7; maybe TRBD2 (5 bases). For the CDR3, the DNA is TGTGCCAGCAGTGAATTGTGGACTTTGAGCTCCTACGAGCAGTACTTC. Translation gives CASSELWTLSSYEQYF.